This T cell receptor (beta chain) is drawn from a study of T cells in localized non-small cell lung cancer. Atypia-free lung next to the tumor was sampled at least 2 cm from its margin. Study-level findings and limits: Higher blood T cell density tracked longer overall survival. Paired adjacent lung recovered a median approximately 62 of the top 100 tumor clones. Uninvolved adjacent lung showed the highest T cell clonality, exceeding tumor.

Germline CDR1 reads ENHRY; CDR2 reads SYGVKD. This CDR3 is 15 amino acids long. V lost 0 bases, J lost 3 bases, and 11 bases lay in between. Using immunoSEQ multiplex PCR, the repertoire was profiled, and TCRdb retains in-frame clones only, with some absent. The table includes 1,200 or so clones, 23% detected once. In the case of this clone: Its matching antigen is unknown.

The source was normal lung tissue next to the tumor, collected before any cancer treatment. The chain recombines TRBV10-3 with TRBJ1-2; D may be TRBD1 (6 bases). The receptor comes from a man aged 40-75 years with stage I lung adenocarcinoma. The CDR3 region is CAISESAGAYYGYTF. The CDR3 bases are TGTGCCATCAGTGAGTCGGCAGGGGCCTACTATGGCTACACCTTC.